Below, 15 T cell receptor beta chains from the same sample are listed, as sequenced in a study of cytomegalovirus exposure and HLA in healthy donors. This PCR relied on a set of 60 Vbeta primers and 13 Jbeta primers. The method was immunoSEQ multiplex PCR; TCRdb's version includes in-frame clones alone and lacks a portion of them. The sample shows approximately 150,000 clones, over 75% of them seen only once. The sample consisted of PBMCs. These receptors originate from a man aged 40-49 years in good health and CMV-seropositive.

As DNA, the CDR3 is TGCAGCGTTGAAGGGCTAGCGGGAGGAGGCAGCTCCTACAATGAGCAGTTCTTC. Protein: CSVEGLAGGGSSYNEQFF. The chain links TRBV29-1 to TRBJ2-1; 11 bases fit TRBD2. This CDR3 comprises 18 residues. Losses at the gene ends were 1 base for V and 0 bases for J; bases not matched to a gene: 8. Looked up from germline, CDR1 is SQVTM and CDR2 is ANQGSEA.

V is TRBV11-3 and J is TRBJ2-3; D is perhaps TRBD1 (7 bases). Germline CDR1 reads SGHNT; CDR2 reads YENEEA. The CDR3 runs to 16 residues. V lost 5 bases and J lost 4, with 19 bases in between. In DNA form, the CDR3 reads TGTGCCAGCAGCGCGGGACAGCGACTAGTAGCAGATACGCAGTATTTT. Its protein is CASSAGQRLVADTQYF.

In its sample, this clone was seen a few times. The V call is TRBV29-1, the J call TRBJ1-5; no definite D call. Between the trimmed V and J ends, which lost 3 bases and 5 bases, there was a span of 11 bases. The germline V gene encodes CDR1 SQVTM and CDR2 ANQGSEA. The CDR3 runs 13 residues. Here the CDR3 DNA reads TGCAGCGTTGATGTGGGGAGGGATCAGCCCCAGCATTTT. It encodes CSVDVGRDQPQHF.

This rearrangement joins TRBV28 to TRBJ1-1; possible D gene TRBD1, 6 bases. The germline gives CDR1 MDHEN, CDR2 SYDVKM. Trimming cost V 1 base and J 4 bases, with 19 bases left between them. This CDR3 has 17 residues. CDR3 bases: TGTGCCAGCAGTTTATCTAGATGGGGGCAAGGGGGCACTGAAGCTTTCTTT. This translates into CASSLSRWGQGGTEAFF.

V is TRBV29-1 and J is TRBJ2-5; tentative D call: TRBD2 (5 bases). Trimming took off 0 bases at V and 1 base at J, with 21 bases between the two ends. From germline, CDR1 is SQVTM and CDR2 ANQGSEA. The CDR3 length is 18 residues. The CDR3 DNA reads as TGCAGCGTTGAAGATGGCTCGGTGGGAGTGAGAGCCCAAGAGACCCAGTACTTC. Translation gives CSVEDGSVGVRAQETQYF.

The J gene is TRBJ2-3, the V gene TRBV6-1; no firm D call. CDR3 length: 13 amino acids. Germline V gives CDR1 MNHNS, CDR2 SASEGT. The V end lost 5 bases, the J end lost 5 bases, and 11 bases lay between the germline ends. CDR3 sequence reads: CASSPQKGDTQYF. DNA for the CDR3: TGTGCCAGCAGTCCACAGAAAGGAGATACGCAGTATTTT.

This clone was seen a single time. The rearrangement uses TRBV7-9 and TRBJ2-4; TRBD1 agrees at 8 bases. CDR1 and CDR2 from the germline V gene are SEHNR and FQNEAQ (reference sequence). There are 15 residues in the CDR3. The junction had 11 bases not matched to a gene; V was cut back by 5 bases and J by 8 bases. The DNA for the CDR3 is TGTGCCAGCAGCCCCCGTGAGGGACAGGTGGACATTCAGTACTTC. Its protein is CASSPREGQVDIQYF. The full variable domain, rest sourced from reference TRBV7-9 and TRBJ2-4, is DTGVSQNPRHKITKRGQNVTFRCDPISEHNRLYWYRQTLGQGPEFLTYFQNEAQLEKSRLLSDRFSAERPKGSFSTLEIQRTEQGDSAMYLCASSPREGQVDIQYFGAGTRLSVL.

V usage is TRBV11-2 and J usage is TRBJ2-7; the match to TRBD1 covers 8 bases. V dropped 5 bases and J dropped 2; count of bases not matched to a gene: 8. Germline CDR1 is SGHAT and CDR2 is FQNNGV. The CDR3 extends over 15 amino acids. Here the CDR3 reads CASSGPGTGTYEQYF. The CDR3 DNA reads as TGTGCCAGCAGCGGTCCCGGGACAGGTACCTACGAGCAGTACTTC.

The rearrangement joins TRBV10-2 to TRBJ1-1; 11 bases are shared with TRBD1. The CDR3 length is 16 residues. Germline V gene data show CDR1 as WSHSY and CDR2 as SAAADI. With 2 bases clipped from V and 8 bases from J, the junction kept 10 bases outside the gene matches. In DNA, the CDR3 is TGCGCCAGCAGTGAGATAAGGACAGGGGGCTTAGGAGAAGCTTTCTTT. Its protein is CASSEIRTGGLGEAFF.

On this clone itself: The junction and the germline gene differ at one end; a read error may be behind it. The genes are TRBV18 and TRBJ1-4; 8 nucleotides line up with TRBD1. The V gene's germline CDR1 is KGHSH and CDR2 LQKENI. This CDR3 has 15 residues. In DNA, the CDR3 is TGTGCCAGCTCACCACCGCAGGGGGCTAACGAAAAACTGTTTTTT. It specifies CASSPPQGANEKLFF. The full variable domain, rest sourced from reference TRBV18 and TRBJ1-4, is NAGVMQNPRHLVRRRGQEARLRCSPMKGHSHVYWYRQLPEEGLKFMVYLQKENIIDESGMPKERFSAEFPKEGPSILRIQQVVRGDSAAYFCASSPPQGANEKLFFGSGTQLSVL.

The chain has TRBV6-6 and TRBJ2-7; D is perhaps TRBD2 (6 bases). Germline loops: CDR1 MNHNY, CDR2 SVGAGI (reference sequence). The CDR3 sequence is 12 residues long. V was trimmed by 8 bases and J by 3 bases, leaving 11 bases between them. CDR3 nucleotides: TGTGCCAGCCTTAATAGCGGCTACGAGCAGTACTTC. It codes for CASLNSGYEQYF.

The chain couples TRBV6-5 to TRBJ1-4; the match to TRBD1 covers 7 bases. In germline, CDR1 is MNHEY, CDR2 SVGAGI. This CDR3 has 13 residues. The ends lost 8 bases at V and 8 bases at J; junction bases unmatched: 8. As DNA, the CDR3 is TGTGCCAGCGCCGTGGACAGGAGGGAAAAACTGTTTTTT. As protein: CASAVDRREKLFF.

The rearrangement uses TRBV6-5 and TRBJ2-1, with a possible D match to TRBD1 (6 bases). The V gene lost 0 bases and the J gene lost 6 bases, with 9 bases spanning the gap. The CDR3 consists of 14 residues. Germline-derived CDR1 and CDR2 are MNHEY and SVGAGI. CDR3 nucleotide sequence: TGTGCCAGCAGTTACTCATTCAGGGGCAATGAGCAGTTCTTC. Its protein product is CASSYSFRGNEQFF.

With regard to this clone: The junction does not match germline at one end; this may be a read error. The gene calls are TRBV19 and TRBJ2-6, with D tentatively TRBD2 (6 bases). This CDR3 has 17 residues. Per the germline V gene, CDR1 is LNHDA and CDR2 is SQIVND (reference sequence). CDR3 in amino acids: CASTQDGAGTGANGLTF. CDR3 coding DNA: TGTGCCAGTACCCAGGACGGGGCTGGGACTGGGGCCAACGGCCTGACTTTC.

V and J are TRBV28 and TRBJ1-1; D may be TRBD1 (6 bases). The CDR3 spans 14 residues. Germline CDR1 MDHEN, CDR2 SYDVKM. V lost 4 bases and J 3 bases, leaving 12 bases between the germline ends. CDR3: CASSSPGHHTEAFF. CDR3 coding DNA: TGTGCCAGCAGTTCCCCGGGACACCACACTGAAGCTTTCTTT.